Here is one T cell receptor beta chain with its context. V shed 5 bases and J shed 4 bases, with 17 bases lying between them. The CDR3 runs to 14 residues. Germline assignment: CDR1 GTSNPN and CDR2 SVGIG (reference sequence). The record originates from a study of blood T cell repertoires in COVID-19. On the study more broadly: Sites in the United States, Italy and Spain provided acute and convalescent COVID-19 samples. The analysed material was cDNA or gDNA that came from T cells, B-cell-depleted T cells, or PBMCs.

Source study methods: Quantification of nucleated cells was approximated via reference gene primer amplification. The protocol was immunoSEQ multiplex PCR, while the TCRdb copy is restricted to in-frame clones and leaves out a portion. D and trimming come from the DNA, and the V and J calls and clone size come from that table. This sample has about 270,000 clones, with just under 85% found just once. The sequenced sample consisted of peripheral blood. This TCR came from a woman aged 45-59 years with active or convalescent COVID-19. The chain carries TRBV30 and TRBJ2-5; D possibly corresponds to TRBD2 (6 bases). In DNA form, the CDR3 reads TGTGCCTGGGGAAAAGGACTACCGCTAGAGACCCAGTACTTC. It yields the protein CAWGKGLPLETQYF.